The clone carrying this T cell receptor beta chain was seen many times. This record belongs to a study of response to subunit inactivated influenza vaccine. CDR1 and CDR2 (germline): KGHDR, SFDVKD. The CDR3 contains 13 residues. Trimming pared 5 bases from V and 2 bases from J, leaving 9 bases between. TCRdb processed the RT-PCR reads anew with MiXCR; each CDR3 protein has one entry. The sample holds about 780,000 distinct CDR3 sequences; less than 20% are singletons and the top ten take approximately 11%. The source of this sequence is a man aged 50 or older who received an inactivated influenza vaccine. The starting material was PBMCs from blood, obtained around 5 days after vaccination. The rearrangement links TRBV24-1 to TRBJ2-7, with D possibly TRBD2 on 5 matching bases. The CDR3 is CATSGSGTYEQYF. DNA for the CDR3: TGTGCCACCAGTGGTTCGGGAACCTACGAGCAGTACTTC.